The 24 T cell receptor beta chains below come from one sample, sequenced in a study of blood T cell repertoires in COVID-19. Data came from immunoSEQ multiplex PCR; TCRdb stores just in-frame clones and leaves some out. This sample has some 300,000 clones, with roughly 86% found just once. Specimen: PBMCs or T cells enriched from blood (not recorded which). All receptors come from a woman under 40 who had recovered from COVID-19.

The V call is TRBV12-3 or TRBV12-4, the J call TRBJ2-5, with TRBD2 as a possible D gene (6 bases). This CDR3 contains 13 residues. The V end was cut by 5 bases, the J end by 1 base, with 8 bases between. The CDR3 nucleotides are TGTGCCAGCAGTAAGCGGGCCCAAGAGACCCAGTACTTC. It yields the protein CASSKRAQETQYF.

This rearrangement joins TRBV5-1 to TRBJ2-1, with 14 bases matching TRBD2. CDR1 is SGHRS and CDR2 is YFSETQ in the germline V gene. This CDR3 spans 17 amino acids. V was pared by 4 bases and J by 3 bases, with 6 bases of the junction left unmatched. The CDR3 DNA is TGCGCCAGCAGCCCCAGACTAGCGGGGGGGCACTACAATGAGCAGTTCTTC. It specifies CASSPRLAGGHYNEQFF. Full variable domain (rest looked up from reference TRBV5-1 and TRBJ2-1): KAGVTQTPRYLIKTRGQQVTLSCSPISGHRSVSWYQQTPGQGLQFLFEYFSETQRNKGNFPGRFSGRQFSNSRSEMNVSTLELGDSALYLCASSPRLAGGHYNEQFFGPGTRLTVL.

The chain employs TRBV6-5 and TRBJ2-7; 7 positions agree with TRBD1. The CDR3 consists of 13 residues. Germline V gives CDR1 MNHEY, CDR2 SVGAGI. V dropped 4 bases and J dropped 1; count of bases not matched to a gene: 1. The CDR3 nucleotides read TGTGCCAGCAGTTTGGACAGGTCCTACGAGCAGTACTTC. Encoded protein: CASSLDRSYEQYF.

CDR3 in DNA: TGTGCCAGCAGTCCCCGGTCAGGCCACCCCTACGAGCAGTACTTC. Encoded protein: CASSPRSGHPYEQYF. The V gene is TRBV27, the J gene TRBJ2-7, with unresolved D. The CDR3 spans 15 residues. Germline CDR1 and CDR2: MNHEY and SMNVEV (reference sequence). V was trimmed by 5 bases and J by 2 bases, leaving 16 bases between them.

V and J are TRBV25-1 and TRBJ1-2; TRBD1 matches 7 bases. The V gene end was trimmed by 6 bases and the J gene end by 6 bases; junction bases not matched to a gene: 4. CDR3 length equals 12 residues. Germline CDR1 and CDR2: MGHDK and SYGVNS. This CDR3 is CASSNTGDGYTF. The DNA of the CDR3 is TGTGCCAGCAGCAATACAGGGGATGGCTACACCTTC.

This clone was recorded only once. The V call is TRBV24-1, the J call TRBJ2-2; no firm D call. CDR1 KGHDR and CDR2 SFDVKD come from the germline V gene. This CDR3 has 14 amino acids. Trimming took 7 bases from V and 6 from J, leaving 14 bases between them. The CDR3, as DNA: TGTGCCACCAGCGGATTTCAGGAAGCCGGGGAGCTGTTTTTT. It specifies CATSGFQEAGELFF.

The CDR3 coding sequence is TGTGCCAGCAGCTTAGTTTTACCGGGGAGTACAGGGTCCTATGGCTACACCTTC. Its protein is CASSLVLPGSTGSYGYTF. This chain joins TRBV7-2 and TRBJ1-2, with D possibly TRBD1 on 6 matching bases. V was trimmed by 1 base and J by 4 bases, leaving 22 bases between them. Germline loops: CDR1 SGHTA, CDR2 FQGNSA. The CDR3 contains 18 residues.

The gene calls are TRBV6-5 and TRBJ2-7; 7 nucleotides line up with TRBD1. Germline CDR1 is MNHEY and CDR2 is SVGAGI. Trimming cost V 5 bases and J 6 bases; bases outside gene matches: 7. The CDR3 is made up of 13 amino acids. The CDR3 DNA is TGTGCCAGCAGTCTAAGACAGGGTCTCGAGCAGTACTTC. Translated: CASSLRQGLEQYF.

This chain uses TRBV5-1 with TRBJ2-1; TRBD1 might be the D (5 bases). This CDR3 comprises 14 residues. V was cut by 5 bases and J by 7 bases, with 16 bases left in between. The germline CDR1 and CDR2 sequences are SGHRS and YFSETQ. The CDR3 sequence: CASRRGRGRNEQFF. CDR3 coding DNA: TGCGCCAGCAGAAGGGGTAGGGGAAGGAATGAGCAGTTCTTC.

The gene calls are TRBV5-6 and TRBJ2-5, with 10 bases matching TRBD1. Germline CDR1 and CDR2: SGHDT and YYEEEE. The CDR3 sequence is 14 residues long. V was pared by 4 bases and J by 5 bases, with 5 bases of the junction left unmatched. The CDR3 here is CASSGTGVGETQYF. The DNA for the CDR3 is TGTGCCAGCAGCGGGACAGGGGTTGGGGAGACCCAGTACTTC.

This clone was recorded only once. The J gene is TRBJ2-2, the V gene TRBV3-1 (or the pseudogene TRBV3-2); D is possibly TRBD2 (5 bases). Germline lookup yields CDR1 LGHDT and CDR2 YNNKEL (reference sequence). The CDR3 totals 14 residues. Trimming removed 0 bases from V and 10 bases from J, with 12 bases in between. The CDR3 loop is CASSQDQLGLELFF. CDR3 bases: TGTGCCAGCAGCCAAGATCAATTAGGACTGGAGCTGTTTTTT.

This sequence joins TRBV10-2 and TRBJ2-1; maybe TRBD2 (5 bases). The germline CDR1 and CDR2 sequences are WSHSY and SAAADI. The CDR3 totals 15 residues. V dropped 6 bases and J dropped 8 bases, with 20 bases sitting between them. CDR3 nucleotides: TGCGCCAGCAGACCACTAGTCTCGGGTACAGATGAGCAGTTCTTC. It codes for CASRPLVSGTDEQFF.

The V call is TRBV27, the J call TRBJ2-1, with 12 bases lining up with TRBD2. The trim removed 6 bases at V and 7 bases at J, leaving 10 bases unmatched. The CDR3 covers 16 residues. Germline CDR1 is MNHEY and CDR2 is SMNVEV (reference sequence). The CDR3 DNA reads TGTGCCAGCAGCTCCATTCTAGCGGGGGGGCCGAATGAGCAGTTCTTC. Translation gives CASSSILAGGPNEQFF.

CDR3 sequence reads: CASSPGGGKGNTIYF. The CDR3 DNA is TGTGCCAGCAGCCCCGGCGGGGGGAAGGGAAACACCATATATTTT. The rearrangement links TRBV9 to TRBJ1-3; TRBD1 might be the D (5 bases). Germline V lookup: CDR1 SGDLS, CDR2 YYNGEE. This CDR3 is built from 15 residues. V lost 4 bases and J lost 4, with 15 bases in between.

The CDR3 bases are TGTGCCACCAGCACGACTAGCGGGAAATCCTACAATGAGCAGTTCTTC. As protein: CATSTTSGKSYNEQFF. The rearrangement links TRBV15 to TRBJ2-1; 11 bases are shared with TRBD2. V was pared by 4 bases and J by 1 base, with 3 bases of the junction left unmatched. The CDR3 spans 16 residues. Germline assignment: CDR1 LNHNV and CDR2 YYDKDF (reference sequence).

The V gene is TRBV28, the J gene TRBJ2-1, with TRBD2 matching 7 bases. Germline V CDR1 and CDR2: MDHEN, SYDVKM. The CDR3 has 17 residues. Germline trimming cut 2 bases from V and 3 bases from J; bases unmatched to any gene: 10. The DNA for the CDR3 is TGTGCCAGCAGTTTAGGTCGATCCCGGGACTACTACAATGAGCAGTTCTTC. Amino acid sequence: CASSLGRSRDYYNEQFF.

The gene calls are TRBV10-3 and TRBJ1-5; 10 nucleotides line up with TRBD1. This CDR3 has 14 amino acids. V lost 6 bases to trimming and J lost 4 bases; unmatched junction nucleotides: 3. Germline V CDR1 and CDR2: ENHRY, SYGVKD. CDR3 region: CAISGTGVNQPQHF. The CDR3 coding sequence is TGTGCCATCAGCGGGACAGGGGTGAATCAGCCCCAGCATTTT.

The rearrangement joins TRBV7-8 to TRBJ2-1; 14 bases are a match to TRBD2. Germline V lookup: CDR1 SGHVS, CDR2 FQNEAQ. Unmatched junction bases numbered 4, after V lost 5 bases and J lost 1 base. The CDR3 totals 17 residues. The CDR3 here is CASSPRLAGGSYNEQFF. CDR3 in DNA: TGTGCCAGCAGCCCCCGACTAGCGGGGGGGTCCTACAATGAGCAGTTCTTC.

The genes are TRBV7-9 and TRBJ1-2; 8 bases are shared with TRBD1. V lost 1 base, J lost 7 bases, and 5 bases stayed unmatched. Germline-derived CDR1 and CDR2 are SEHNR and FQNEAQ (reference sequence). The CDR3 totals 14 residues. CDR3 nucleotide sequence: TGTGCCAGCAGCTTAGGTAGCAGGGGGCCTGGCTACACCTTC. It encodes CASSLGSRGPGYTF.

The rearrangement links TRBV5-4 to TRBJ1-4, with 7 bases lining up with TRBD1. After removal of 0 bases from V and 8 bases from J, the junction contained 10 bases not matched to a gene. This CDR3 comprises 16 residues. Germline V lookup: CDR1 SGHNT, CDR2 YYREEE (reference sequence). The CDR3 region has the DNA TGTGCCAGCAGCTTGGGGGCCAGGGGGGTAAGGGAAAAACTGTTTTTT. Residues: CASSLGARGVREKLFF. The full variable domain, its missing parts supplied by reference TRBV5-4 and TRBJ1-4, is ETGVTQSPTHLIKTRGQQVTLRCSSQSGHNTVSWYQQALGQGPQFIFQYYREEENGRGNFPPRFSGLQFPNYSSELNVNALELDDSALYLCASSLGARGVREKLFFGSGTQLSVL.

Only one count was recorded for this clone. The chain recombines TRBV7-9 with TRBJ1-2, with unresolved D. The CDR3 runs 16 residues. Trimming pared 5 bases from V and 8 bases from J, leaving 24 bases between. The germline V gene encodes CDR1 SEHNR and CDR2 FQNEAQ (reference sequence). CDR3 amino acids: CASSPPVGSDYHGYTF. The CDR3 bases are TGTGCCAGCAGCCCCCCGGTGGGATCCGACTATCACGGCTACACCTTC.

The chain uses TRBV13 and TRBJ2-1; weak D call: TRBD1 (8 bases). Germline CDR1 PRHDT, CDR2 FYEKMQ (reference sequence). This CDR3 comprises 15 residues. V lost 0 bases, J lost 5 bases, and 11 bases lay in between. In DNA form, the CDR3 reads TGTGCCAGCAGCTTAGGACAGGGGGGGAACAATGAGCAGTTCTTC. This sequence encodes CASSLGQGGNNEQFF. The complete variable domain, with remaining parts taken from reference TRBV13 and TRBJ2-1, reads AAGVIQSPRHLIKEKRETATLKCYPIPRHDTVYWYQQGPGQDPQFLISFYEKMQSDKGSIPDRFSAQQFSDYHSELNMSSLELGDSALYFCASSLGQGGNNEQFFGPGTRLTVL.

The chain carries TRBV28 and TRBJ2-7; possible D gene TRBD1, 6 bases. Germline CDR1 is MDHEN and CDR2 is SYDVKM. The CDR3 spans 12 residues. V was clipped by 9 bases and J by 6 bases, with 15 bases between them. The CDR3 is CASGTGLGEQYF. The CDR3 DNA is TGTGCCAGTGGAACAGGGCTTGGCGAGCAGTACTTC.

This clone was picked up a small number of times. The chain combines TRBV5-6 with TRBJ1-1, with a possible D match to TRBD1 (6 bases). Germline CDR1 is SGHDT and CDR2 is YYEEEE. With 4 bases removed from V and 3 bases from J, the gap between germline ends came to 7 bases. The CDR3 is made up of 12 amino acids. CDR3 sequence (DNA): TGTGCCAGCAGCCCAGGGGACACTGAAGCTTTCTTT. Its translation: CASSPGDTEAFF.